The clone carrying this TCR beta chain was recorded at least ten times. The CDR3 length is 15 residues. V shed 5 bases, J shed 7 bases, and the junction held 6 bases outside the gene matches. This sample's RNA came from whole unsorted tissue. Chemotherapy-naive patients with new lung cancer underwent thoracic surgery in China, August–late 2014. Three rounds of nested PCR, following a modified ARM-PCR protocol, produced the TCRbeta library. TCRdb reprocessed the multiplex PCR reads with MiXCR, giving one entry per CDR3 protein. Of 95,000 to 150,000 distinct CDR3 sequences listed, approximately 71% are singletons. These data originate in a study of tumor and adjacent non-tumor tissue in lung cancer.

The chain joins TRBV12-3 or TRBV12-4 to TRBJ2-1, with TRBD2 identical over 12 bases. This sequence originates from a man aged 30-40 years with non-small cell lung cancer. The material sequenced was lung tumor tissue. The CDR3 region has the DNA TGTGCCAGCAGTCCGACTAGCGGGGGAAGAAATGAGCAGTTCTTC. As protein: CASSPTSGGRNEQFF.